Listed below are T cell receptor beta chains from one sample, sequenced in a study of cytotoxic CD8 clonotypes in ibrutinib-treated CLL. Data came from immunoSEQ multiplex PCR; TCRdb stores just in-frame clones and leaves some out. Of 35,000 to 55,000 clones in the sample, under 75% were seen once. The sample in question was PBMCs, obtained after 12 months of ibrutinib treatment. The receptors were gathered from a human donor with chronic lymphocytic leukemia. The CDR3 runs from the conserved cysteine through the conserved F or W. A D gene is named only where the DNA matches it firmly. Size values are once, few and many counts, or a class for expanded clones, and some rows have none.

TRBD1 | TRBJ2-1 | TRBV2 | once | TGTGCCAGCAGTGTGGTAACAGGGGGGAGGAATGAGCAGTTCTTC | CASSVVTGGRNEQFF
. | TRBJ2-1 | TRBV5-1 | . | TGCGCCAGCAGCTTGCTAGGCTCCTACAATGAGCAGTTCTTC | CASSLLGSYNEQFF
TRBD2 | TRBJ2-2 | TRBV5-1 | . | TGCGCCAGCAGCTTGGGGACAGGAGGACTAGCGTCTCTGCCCGGGGAGCTGTTTTTT | CASSLGTGGLASLPGELFF
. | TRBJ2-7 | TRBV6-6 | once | TGTGCCAGCAGTTACTGGACCGAGGGTGGGACCTACGAGCAGTACTTC | CASSYWTEGGTYEQYF
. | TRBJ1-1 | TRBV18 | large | TGTGCCAGCTCACCAGCCCCACAGAACACTGAAGCTTTCTTT | CASSPAPQNTEAFF
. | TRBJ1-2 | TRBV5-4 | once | TGTGCCAGCAGCTTGGACCTGTTAAGGAACTATGGCTACACCTTC | CASSLDLLRNYGYTF
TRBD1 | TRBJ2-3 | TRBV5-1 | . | TGCGCCAGCAGCTTGGCCGGGACAGGGTCCACAGATACGCAGTATTTT | CASSLAGTGSTDTQYF
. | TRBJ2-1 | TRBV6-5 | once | TGTGCCAGCAGTTACGGGACGGCACAGTTCTTC | CASSYGTAQFF
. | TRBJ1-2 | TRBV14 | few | TGTGCCAGCAGCCAAACGTCGAGTAGGTATGGCTACACCTTC | CASSQTSSRYGYTF
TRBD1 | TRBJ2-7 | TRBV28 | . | TGTGCCACCCGCAGACAGGGGTTGATGTACGAGCAGTACTTC | CATRRQGLMYEQYF
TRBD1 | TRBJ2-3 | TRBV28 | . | TGTGCCAGCATCCTCCGGACAGGGGGGGCAGATACGCAGTATTTT | CASILRTGGADTQYF
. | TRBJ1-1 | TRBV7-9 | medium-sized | TGTGCCAGCAGCTTGGTGGCAGGACTGAACACTGAAGCTTTCTTT | CASSLVAGLNTEAFF
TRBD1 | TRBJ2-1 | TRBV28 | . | TGTGCCAGCATCCAGGGGGCTAGGAACAATGAGCAGTTCTTC | CASIQGARNNEQFF
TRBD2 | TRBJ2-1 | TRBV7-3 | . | TGTGCCAGCAGCTTAAGCGGGGGGGCCGATGGTGAGCAGTTCTTC | CASSLSGGADGEQFF
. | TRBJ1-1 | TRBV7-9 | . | TGTGCCAGCAGCTTAGGGGTAGGGCTCCCTTTCTTT | CASSLGVGLPFF
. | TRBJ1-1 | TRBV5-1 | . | TGCGCCAGCAGCTTGGTCCGTATGTGGGGGGCATCCAAGTCCACTGAAGCTTTCTTT | CASSLVRMWGASKSTEAFF
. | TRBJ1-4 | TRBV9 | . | TGTGCCAGCAGCGTAGCGGCGGGATCTAATGAAAAACTGTTTTTT | CASSVAAGSNEKLFF
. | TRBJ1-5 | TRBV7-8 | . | TGTGCCAGCAGCCCGAGGGGTGTTGATAGCAATCAGCCCCAGCATTTT | CASSPRGVDSNQPQHF
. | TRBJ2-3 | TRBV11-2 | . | TGTGCCAGCAGCCTTTCCACAGGTACAGATACGCAGTATTTT | CASSLSTGTDTQYF
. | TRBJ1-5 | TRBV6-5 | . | TGTGCCAGCAGTTACGGCCAGGGCGCTCAGCCCCAGCATTTT | CASSYGQGAQPQHF
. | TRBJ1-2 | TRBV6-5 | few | TGTGCCAGCAGTTTTAGGCCTGGGAGCTCCTATGGCTACACCTTC | CASSFRPGSSYGYTF
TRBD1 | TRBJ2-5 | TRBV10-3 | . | TGTGCCATCAGCGGACAGGGGGGGCAAGAGACCCAGTACTTC | CAISGQGGQETQYF
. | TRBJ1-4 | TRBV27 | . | TGTGCCAGCAGTTCTGGGGGGCGCCGTGAAAAACTGTTTTTT | CASSSGGRREKLFF
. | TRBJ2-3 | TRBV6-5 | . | TGTGCCAGCGCGGAGGGCACGGGAGACACAGATACGCAGTATTTT | CASAEGTGDTDTQYF
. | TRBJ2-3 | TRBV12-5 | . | TGTGCTAGTGCCCCTATCACCGCTCCGGATACGCAGTATTTT | CASAPITAPDTQYF
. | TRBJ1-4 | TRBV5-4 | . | TGTGCCAGCAGCTCCATGAAGGGCGGCAAGAATGAAAAACTGTTTTTT | CASSSMKGGKNEKLFF
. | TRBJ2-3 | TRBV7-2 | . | TGTGCCAGCAGCTTAGTCCCAGGGTTCACAGATACGCAGTATTTT | CASSLVPGFTDTQYF
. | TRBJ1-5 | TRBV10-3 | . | TGTGCCATCAGTGAGTCGAAGGGGGGGCTATCGGGTTTTCAGCCCCAGCATTTT | CAISESKGGLSGFQPQHF
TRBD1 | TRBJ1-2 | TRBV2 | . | TGTGCCAGCAGTAGGGACAGCTACTATGGCTACACCTTC | CASSRDSYYGYTF
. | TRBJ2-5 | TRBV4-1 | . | TGCGCCAGCAGCCAAGCGAGGTCACACCAAGAGACCCAGTACTTC | CASSQARSHQETQYF
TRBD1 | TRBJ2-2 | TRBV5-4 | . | TGTGCCAACCAACAGGGGGCCGCGAACACCGGGGAGCTGTTTTTT | CANQQGAANTGELFF
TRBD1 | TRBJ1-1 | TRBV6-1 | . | TGTGCCAGCAGTGAACCGGGACAGGGGGTTCTCACTGAAGCTTTCTTT | CASSEPGQGVLTEAFF
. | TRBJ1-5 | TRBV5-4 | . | TGTGCCAGCAGCTTGGCCCCAATCGGTCAGCCCCAGCATTTT | CASSLAPIGQPQHF
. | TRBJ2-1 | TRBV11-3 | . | TGTGCCAGCAGCTGGGGTCGTTTCAGTCCTAACAATGAGCAGTTCTTC | CASSWGRFSPNNEQFF
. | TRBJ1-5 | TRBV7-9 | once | TGTGCCAGCAGCTTGGACTCCTTCAATCAGCCCCAGCATTTT | CASSLDSFNQPQHF
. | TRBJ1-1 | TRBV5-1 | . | TGCGCCAGCAGCTGGCAGGGTTCTGAAGCTTTCTTT | CASSWQGSEAFF
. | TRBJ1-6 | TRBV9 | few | TGTGCCAGCAGCGTGACCGGGACCCGCGATTCACCCCTCCACTTT | CASSVTGTRDSPLHF
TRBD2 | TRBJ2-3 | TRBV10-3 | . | TGTGCCGTCAAGCTAGCGGGGGGGTCCCCCAGCACAGATACGCAGTATTTT | CAVKLAGGSPSTDTQYF
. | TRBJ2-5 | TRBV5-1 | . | TGCGCCAGCAGCCCCTGGGTGGGCCAAGAGACCCAGTACTTC | CASSPWVGQETQYF
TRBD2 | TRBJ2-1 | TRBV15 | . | TGTGCCACCAGCAGCAGACTAGCGGGGGTGTACAATGAGCAGTTCTTC | CATSSRLAGVYNEQFF
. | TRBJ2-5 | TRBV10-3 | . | TGTGCCATCAGTGAGAGGAGGGCTAGTAAAGAGACCCAGTACTTC | CAISERRASKETQYF